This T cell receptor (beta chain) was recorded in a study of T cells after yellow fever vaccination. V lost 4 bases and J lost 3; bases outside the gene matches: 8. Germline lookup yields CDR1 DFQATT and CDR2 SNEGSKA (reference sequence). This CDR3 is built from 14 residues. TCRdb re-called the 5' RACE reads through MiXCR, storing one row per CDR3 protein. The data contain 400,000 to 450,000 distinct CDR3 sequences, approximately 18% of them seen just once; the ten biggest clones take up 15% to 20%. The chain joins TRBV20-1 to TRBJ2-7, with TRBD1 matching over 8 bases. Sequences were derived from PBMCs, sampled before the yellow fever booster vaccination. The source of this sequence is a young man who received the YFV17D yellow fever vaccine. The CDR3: CSAKRTGSNYEQYV. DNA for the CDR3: TGCAGTGCTAAAAGGACAGGGTCTAACTACGAGCAGTACGTC.